Sequencing of this TCR beta chain was carried out in a study of OX40 agonist ivuxolimab in advanced cancers. Repertoires were generated with immunoSEQ multiplex PCR, while TCRdb's copy carries only in-frame clones and drops some. The sample lists about 60,000 clones; less than 90% were seen once. With V trimmed by 6 bases and J by 5 bases, 9 bases remained unmatched. The CDR3 loop spans 17 amino acids. Germline CDR1 is LNHNV and CDR2 is YYDKDF (reference sequence). This chain joins TRBV15 and TRBJ2-1, with 14 bases that match TRBD2. Source: CD4+ or CD8+ T cells sorted from blood, taken in a trial of the OX40 agonist ivuxolimab. This clonotype was sampled from an adult with an advanced solid tumor such as melanoma, head and neck, liver or kidney cancer. Here the CDR3 DNA reads TGTGCCACCAGTCCGGGACTAGCGGGAGTGTGGGACAATGAGCAGTTCTTC. Its translation is CATSPGLAGVWDNEQFF.